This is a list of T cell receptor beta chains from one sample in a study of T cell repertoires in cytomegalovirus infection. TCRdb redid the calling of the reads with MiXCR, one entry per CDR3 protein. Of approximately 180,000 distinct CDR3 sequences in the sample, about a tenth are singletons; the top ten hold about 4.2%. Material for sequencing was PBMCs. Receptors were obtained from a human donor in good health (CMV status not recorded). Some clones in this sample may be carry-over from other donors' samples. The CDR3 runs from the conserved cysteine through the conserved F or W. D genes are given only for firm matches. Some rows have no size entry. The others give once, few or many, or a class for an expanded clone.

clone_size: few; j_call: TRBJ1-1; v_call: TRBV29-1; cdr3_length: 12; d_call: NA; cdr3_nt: TGCAGCGTCCGACAAGAGAACACTGAAGCTTTCTTT; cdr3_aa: CSVRQENTEAFF
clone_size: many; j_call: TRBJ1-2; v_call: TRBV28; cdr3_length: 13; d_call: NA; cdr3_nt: TGTGCCAGCAGTTTAATAACAACATATGGCTACACCTTC; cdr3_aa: CASSLITTYGYTF
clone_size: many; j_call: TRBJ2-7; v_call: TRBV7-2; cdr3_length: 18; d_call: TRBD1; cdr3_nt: TGTGCCAGCAGCTTAATGGGGATAACCGGGACAGTCTCCTACGAGCAGTACTTC; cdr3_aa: CASSLMGITGTVSYEQYF
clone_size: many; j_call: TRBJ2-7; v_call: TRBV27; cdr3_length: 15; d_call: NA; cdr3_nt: TGTGCCAGCAGTTCCCCTAGGGGGAACTCCTACGAGCAGTACTTC; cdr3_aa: CASSSPRGNSYEQYF
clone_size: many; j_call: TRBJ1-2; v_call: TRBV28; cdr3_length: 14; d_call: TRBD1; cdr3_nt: TGTGCCAGCAGTACGGGGACAGGGGTCTATGGCTACACCTTC; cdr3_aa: CASSTGTGVYGYTF
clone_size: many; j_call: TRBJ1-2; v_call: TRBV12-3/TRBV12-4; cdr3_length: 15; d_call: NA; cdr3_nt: TGTGCCAGCAGCTCAAAAACCGGGACCGGGATGGACTACACCTTC; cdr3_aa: CASSSKTGTGMDYTF
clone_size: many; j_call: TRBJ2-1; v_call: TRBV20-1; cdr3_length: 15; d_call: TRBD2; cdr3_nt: TGCAGTGTAGCATCAGCGGGAGGGCCTCGCTCTGAGCAGTTCTTC; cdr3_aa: CSVASAGGPRSEQFF
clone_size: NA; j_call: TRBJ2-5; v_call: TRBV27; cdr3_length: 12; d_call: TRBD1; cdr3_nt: TGTGCCAGCTGGGACAGGGGGGAGACCCAGTACTTC; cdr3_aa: CASWDRGETQYF
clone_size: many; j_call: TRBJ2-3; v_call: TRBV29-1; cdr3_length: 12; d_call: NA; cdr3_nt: TGCAGCGTTGGACCTGGCACAGATACGCAGTATTTT; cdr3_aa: CSVGPGTDTQYF
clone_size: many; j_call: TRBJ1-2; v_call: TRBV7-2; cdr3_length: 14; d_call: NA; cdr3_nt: TGTGCCAGCAGCGCACAGGAATCTAACTATGGCTACACCTTC; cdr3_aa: CASSAQESNYGYTF
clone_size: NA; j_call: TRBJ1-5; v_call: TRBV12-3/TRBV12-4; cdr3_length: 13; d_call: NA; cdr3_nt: TGTGCCAGCACGACGGGGAGCAATCAGCCCCAGCATTTT; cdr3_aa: CASTTGSNQPQHF
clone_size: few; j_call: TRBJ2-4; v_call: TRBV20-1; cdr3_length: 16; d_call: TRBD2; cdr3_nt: TGCAGTGCTAGAGATCCCAGCGGGGGTAACAAAAACATTCAGTACTTC; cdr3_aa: CSARDPSGGNKNIQYF
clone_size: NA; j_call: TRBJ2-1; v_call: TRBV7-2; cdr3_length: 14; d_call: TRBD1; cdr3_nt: TGTGCCAGCAGCTCGGACAGGGGATATAATGAGCAGTTCTTC; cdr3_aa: CASSSDRGYNEQFF
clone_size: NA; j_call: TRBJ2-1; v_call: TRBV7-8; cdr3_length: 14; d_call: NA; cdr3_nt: TGTGCCAGCAGCTTAGGTGCGGCTAGCCATGAGCAGTTCTTC; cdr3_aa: CASSLGAASHEQFF
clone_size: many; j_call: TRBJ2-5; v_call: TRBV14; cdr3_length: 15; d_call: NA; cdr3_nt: TGTGCCAGCAGCCAAGTCCCGGGATTACAAGAGACCCAGTACTTC; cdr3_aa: CASSQVPGLQETQYF
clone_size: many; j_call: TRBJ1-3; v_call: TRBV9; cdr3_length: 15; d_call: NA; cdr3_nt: TGTGCCAGCAGCGCCCGGGACATCGCTGGAAACACCATATATTTT; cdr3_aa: CASSARDIAGNTIYF
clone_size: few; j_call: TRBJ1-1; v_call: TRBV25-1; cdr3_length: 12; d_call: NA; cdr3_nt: TGTGCCAGCAGTGAATTCGGCACTGAAGCTTTCTTT; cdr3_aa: CASSEFGTEAFF
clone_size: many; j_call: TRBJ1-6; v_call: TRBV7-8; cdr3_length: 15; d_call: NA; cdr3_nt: TGTGCCAGCAGCTTACAAGGGGGGAACGATTCACCCCTCCACTTT; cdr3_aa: CASSLQGGNDSPLHF
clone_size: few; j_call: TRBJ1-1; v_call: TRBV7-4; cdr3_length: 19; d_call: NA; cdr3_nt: TGTGCCAGCAGCTTACTAGTGACTAGTGCAGTGTATGATGGCACTGAAGCTTTCTTT; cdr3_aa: CASSLLVTSAVYDGTEAFF
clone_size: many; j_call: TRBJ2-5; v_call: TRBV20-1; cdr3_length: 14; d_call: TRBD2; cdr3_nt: TGCAGTGCTAGATTAGCGGGGGCCCAAGAGACCCAGTACTTC; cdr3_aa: CSARLAGAQETQYF
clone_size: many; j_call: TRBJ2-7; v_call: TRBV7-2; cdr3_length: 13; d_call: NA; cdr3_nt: TGTGCCAGCAGGCCCACAGGGTCCTACGAGCAGTACTTC; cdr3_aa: CASRPTGSYEQYF
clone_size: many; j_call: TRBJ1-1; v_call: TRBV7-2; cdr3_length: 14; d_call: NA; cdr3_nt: TGTGCCAGCAGCTTAGGACGGAAGAACACTGAAGCTTTCTTT; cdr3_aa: CASSLGRKNTEAFF
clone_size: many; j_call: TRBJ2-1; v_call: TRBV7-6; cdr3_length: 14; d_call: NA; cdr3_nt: TGTGCCAGCAGCTTGAAGTTAGCGTGGGATGAGCAGTTCTTC; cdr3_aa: CASSLKLAWDEQFF
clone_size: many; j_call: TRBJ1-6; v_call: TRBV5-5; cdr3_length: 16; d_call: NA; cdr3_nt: TGTGCCAGCAGCTTGGATGTCAGGGCCTATAATTCACCCCTCCACTTT; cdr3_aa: CASSLDVRAYNSPLHF
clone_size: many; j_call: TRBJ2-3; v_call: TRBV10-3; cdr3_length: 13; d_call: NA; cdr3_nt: TGTGCCATCGGCGGGACTCCCCCCGATACGCAGTATTTT; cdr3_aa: CAIGGTPPDTQYF
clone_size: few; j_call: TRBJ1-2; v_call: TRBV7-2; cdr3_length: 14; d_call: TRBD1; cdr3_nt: TGTGCCAGCAGCTTAGCTGGGACAGTGCATGGCTACACCTTC; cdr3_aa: CASSLAGTVHGYTF
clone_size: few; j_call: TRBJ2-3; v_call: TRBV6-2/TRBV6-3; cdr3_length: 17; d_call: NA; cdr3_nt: TGTGCCAGCAGTTGGGAGAGGACGGGACGAAGCACAGATACGCAGTATTTT; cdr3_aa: CASSWERTGRSTDTQYF
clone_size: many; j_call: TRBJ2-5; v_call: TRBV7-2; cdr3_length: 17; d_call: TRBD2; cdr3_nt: TGTGCCAGCAGCGCGGGGGCGCGGGGGGCAATTTTTGGGACCCAGTACTTC; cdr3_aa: CASSAGARGAIFGTQYF
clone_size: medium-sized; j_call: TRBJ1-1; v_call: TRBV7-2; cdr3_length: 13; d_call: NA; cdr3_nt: TGTGCCAGCAGCACCCGACAGGAGGGTGAAGCTTTCTTT; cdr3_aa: CASSTRQEGEAFF
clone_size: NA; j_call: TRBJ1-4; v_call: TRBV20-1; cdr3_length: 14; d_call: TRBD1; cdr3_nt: TGCAGTGCTAAGAAAACAGGGGTGGGTGAAAAACTGTTTTTT; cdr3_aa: CSAKKTGVGEKLFF
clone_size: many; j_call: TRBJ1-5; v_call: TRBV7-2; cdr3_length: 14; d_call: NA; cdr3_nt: TGTGCCAGCAGCTTAGGGACCCTTAATCAGCCCCAGCATTTT; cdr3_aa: CASSLGTLNQPQHF
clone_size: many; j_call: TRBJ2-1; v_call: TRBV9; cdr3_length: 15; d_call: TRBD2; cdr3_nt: TGTGCCAGCAGCGTAGGGGCTAGCGGAGACAATGAGCAGTTCTTC; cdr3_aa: CASSVGASGDNEQFF
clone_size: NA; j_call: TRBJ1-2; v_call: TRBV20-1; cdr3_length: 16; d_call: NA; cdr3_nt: TGCAGTGCTAGAGATAGCGTGGCTCTGGGGAACTATGGCTACACCTTC; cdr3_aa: CSARDSVALGNYGYTF
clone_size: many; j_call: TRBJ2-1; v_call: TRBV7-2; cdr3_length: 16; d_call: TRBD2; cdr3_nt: TGTGCCAGCAGCTTAGGTAGCGGGAGCTCCTACAATGAGCAGTTCTTC; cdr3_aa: CASSLGSGSSYNEQFF
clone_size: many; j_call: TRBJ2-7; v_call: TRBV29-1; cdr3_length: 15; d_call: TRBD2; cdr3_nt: TGCAGCGTTGAAGGCCTAGCGGGAGCGTTGGACGAGCAGTACTTC; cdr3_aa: CSVEGLAGALDEQYF
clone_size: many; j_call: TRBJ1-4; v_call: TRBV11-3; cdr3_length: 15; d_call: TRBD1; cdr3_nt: TGTGCCAGCAGCTCCTACAGGGGTGGTAATGAAAAACTGTTTTTT; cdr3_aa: CASSSYRGGNEKLFF
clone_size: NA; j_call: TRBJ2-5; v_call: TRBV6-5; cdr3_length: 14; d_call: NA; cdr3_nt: TGTGCCAGCACCACGGACCCAAACCAAGAGACCCAGTACTTC; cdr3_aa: CASTTDPNQETQYF
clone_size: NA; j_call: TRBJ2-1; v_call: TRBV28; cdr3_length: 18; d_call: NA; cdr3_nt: TGTGCCAGCAGTACTTCTCAATCTCAGTTACATAGGGTCAATGAGCAGTTCTTC; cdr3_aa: CASSTSQSQLHRVNEQFF
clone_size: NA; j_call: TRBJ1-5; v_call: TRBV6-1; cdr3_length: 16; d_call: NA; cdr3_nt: TGTGCCAGCAGTCCTAGGGGGGGTATTGGGAATCAGCCCCAGCATTTT; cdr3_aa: CASSPRGGIGNQPQHF
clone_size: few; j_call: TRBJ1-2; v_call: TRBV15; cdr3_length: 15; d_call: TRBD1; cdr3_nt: TGTGCCACCAGCAGAGATGGGACAGCCATCTATGGCTACACCTTC; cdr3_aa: CATSRDGTAIYGYTF
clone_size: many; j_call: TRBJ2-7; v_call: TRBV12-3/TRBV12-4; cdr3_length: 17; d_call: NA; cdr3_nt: TGTGCCAGCAGTTTACTCCCCAAGACTACCGTCTCGTACGAGCAGTACTTC; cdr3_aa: CASSLLPKTTVSYEQYF
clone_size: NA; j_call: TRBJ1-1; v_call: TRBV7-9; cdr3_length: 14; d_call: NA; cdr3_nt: TGTGCCAGCAGCTTTCAGGGAACAGGGCCTGAAGCTATCTTT; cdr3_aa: CASSFQGTGPEAIF
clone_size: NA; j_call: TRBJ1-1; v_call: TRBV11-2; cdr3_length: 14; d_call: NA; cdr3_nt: TGTGCCAGCAGCTTAAATACTTTGAACACTGAAGCTTTCTTT; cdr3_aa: CASSLNTLNTEAFF
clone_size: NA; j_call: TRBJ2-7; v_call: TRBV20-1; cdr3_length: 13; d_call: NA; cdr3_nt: TGCAGTGCTACCGACAGTAGACACTACGAGCAGTACTTC; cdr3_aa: CSATDSRHYEQYF
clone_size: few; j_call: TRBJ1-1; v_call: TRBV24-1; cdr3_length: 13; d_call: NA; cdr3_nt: TGTGCCACCAGTGATTCACTGAACACTGAAGCTTTCTTT; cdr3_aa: CATSDSLNTEAFF
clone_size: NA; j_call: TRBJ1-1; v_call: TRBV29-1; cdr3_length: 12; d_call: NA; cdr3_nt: TGCAGCGTTGGTGGCGTCGACACTGAAGCTTTCTTT; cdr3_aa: CSVGGVDTEAFF
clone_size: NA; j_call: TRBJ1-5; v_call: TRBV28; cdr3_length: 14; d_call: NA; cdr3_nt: TGTGCCAGCAGGGACAGTGGGTACAATCAGCCCCAGCATTTT; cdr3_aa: CASRDSGYNQPQHF
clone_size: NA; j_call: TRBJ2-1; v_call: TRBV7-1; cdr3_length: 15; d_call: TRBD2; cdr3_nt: TGTGCCAGCGTTAAATTAGCGGGGGACTACAATGAGCAGTTCTTC; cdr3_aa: CASVKLAGDYNEQFF
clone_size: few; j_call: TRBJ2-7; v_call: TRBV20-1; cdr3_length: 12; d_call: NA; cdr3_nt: TGCAGTACCCACCTCGGAACCTACGAGCAGTACTTC; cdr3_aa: CSTHLGTYEQYF